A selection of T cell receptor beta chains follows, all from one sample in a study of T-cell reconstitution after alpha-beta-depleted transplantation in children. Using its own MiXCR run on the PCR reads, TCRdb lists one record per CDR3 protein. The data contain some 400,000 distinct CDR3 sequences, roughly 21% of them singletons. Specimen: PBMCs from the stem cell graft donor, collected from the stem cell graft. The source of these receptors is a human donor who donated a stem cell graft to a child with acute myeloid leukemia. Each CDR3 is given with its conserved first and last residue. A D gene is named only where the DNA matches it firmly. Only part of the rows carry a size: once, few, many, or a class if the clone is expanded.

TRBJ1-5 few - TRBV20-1 CSARDQRGNQPQHF TGCAGTGCTAGAGATCAGCGTGGCAATCAGCCCCAGCATTTT
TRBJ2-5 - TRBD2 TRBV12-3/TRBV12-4 CASSSPGLAGDETQYF TGTGCCAGCAGTTCTCCGGGACTAGCGGGAGATGAGACCCAGTACTTC
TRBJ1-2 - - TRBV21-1 CASSKGSRGYTF TGTGCCAGCAGCAAGGGATCCAGGGGCTACACCTTC
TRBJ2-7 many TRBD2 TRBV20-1 CSAVLAGLSYEQYF TGCAGTGCTGTGCTAGCGGGACTATCCTACGAGCAGTACTTC
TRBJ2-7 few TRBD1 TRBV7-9 CASSLPGQGMSYEQYF TGTGCCAGCAGCCTACCGGGACAGGGGATGTCCTACGAGCAGTACTTC
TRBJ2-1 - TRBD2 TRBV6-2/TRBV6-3 CASSYELAGGNEQFF TGTGCCAGCAGTTATGAACTAGCGGGAGGCAATGAGCAGTTCTTC
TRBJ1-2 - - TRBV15 CATGEPSNYGYTF TGTGCCACCGGGGAGCCTTCTAACTATGGCTACACCTTC
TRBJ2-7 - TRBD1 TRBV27 CASSFRQGIHEQYF TGTGCCAGCAGTTTTCGACAGGGGATCCACGAGCAGTACTTC
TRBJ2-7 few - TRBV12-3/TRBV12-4 CASTGGVLGAYEQYF TGTGCCAGCACTGGGGGTGTCCTAGGGGCCTACGAGCAGTACTTC
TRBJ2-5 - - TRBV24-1 CATSDPDRGETQYF TGTGCCACCAGTGACCCTGACCGAGGAGAGACCCAGTACTTC
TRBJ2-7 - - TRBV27 CASSLRWGPYEQYF TGTGCCAGCAGTTTGCGGTGGGGACCCTACGAGCAGTACTTC
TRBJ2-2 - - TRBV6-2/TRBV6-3 CASSYGVTNTGELFF TGTGCCAGCAGTTACGGGGTGACGAACACCGGGGAGCTGTTTTTT
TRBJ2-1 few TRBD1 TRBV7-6 CASSLSYRGAYNEQFF TGTGCCAGCAGCTTATCTTACAGGGGGGCATACAATGAGCAGTTCTTC
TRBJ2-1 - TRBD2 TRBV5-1 CASSPDGAGTSGTHNEQFF TGCGCCAGCAGCCCGGACGGGGCCGGGACTAGCGGGACCCACAATGAGCAGTTCTTC
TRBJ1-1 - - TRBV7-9 CASSPSGRENTEAFF TGTGCCAGCAGCCCCAGCGGTCGGGAGAACACTGAAGCTTTCTTT
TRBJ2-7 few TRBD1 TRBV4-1 CASSPSGTGDGYEQYF TGCGCCAGCAGCCCTTCCGGGACAGGGGATGGATACGAGCAGTACTTC
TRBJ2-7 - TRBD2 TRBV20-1 CSATPGTRGYEQYF TGCAGTGCTACCCCCGGGACTAGGGGATACGAGCAGTACTTC
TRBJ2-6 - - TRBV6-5 CASSLDLTVSGANVLTF TGTGCCAGCAGTTTGGACCTGACAGTCTCTGGGGCCAACGTCCTGACTTTC
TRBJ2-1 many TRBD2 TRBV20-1 CSALKREASSYNEQFF TGCAGTGCTCTTAAGCGGGAGGCCAGCTCCTACAATGAGCAGTTCTTC
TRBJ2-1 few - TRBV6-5 CASSYVGSPNEQFF TGTGCCAGCAGTTACGTGGGGAGTCCCAATGAGCAGTTCTTC
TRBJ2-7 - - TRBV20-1 CSARDQGPQWDEQYF TGCAGTGCTAGAGATCAGGGCCCCCAGTGGGACGAGCAGTACTTC
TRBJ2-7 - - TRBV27 CASREAGEQYF TGTGCCAGCAGGGAGGCGGGCGAGCAGTACTTC
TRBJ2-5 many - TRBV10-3 CAIRTDGQETQYF TGTGCCATCAGAACCGACGGGCAAGAGACCCAGTACTTC
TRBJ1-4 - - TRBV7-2 CASSLNQVEKLFF TGTGCCAGCAGCTTAAATCAAGTGGAAAAACTGTTTTTT
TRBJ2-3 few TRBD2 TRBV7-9 CASSRLAGARTDTQYF TGTGCCAGCAGCCGACTAGCGGGAGCACGCACAGATACGCAGTATTTT
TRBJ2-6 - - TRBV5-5 CASSYSGKKGSGANVLTF TGTGCCAGCAGCTACTCGGGGAAGAAGGGTTCTGGGGCCAACGTCCTGACTTTC
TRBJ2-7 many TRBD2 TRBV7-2 CASSLNPGGSHF TGTGCCAGCAGCTTAAATCCGGGGGGGTCCCACTTC
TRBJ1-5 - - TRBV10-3 CASGQPNQPQHF TGTGCCAGCGGACAGCCCAATCAGCCCCAGCATTTT
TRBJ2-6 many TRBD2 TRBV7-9 CASSYPGRAGANVLTF TGTGCCAGCAGTTACCCAGGGAGGGCTGGGGCCAACGTCCTGACTTTC
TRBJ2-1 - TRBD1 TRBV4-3 CASSRSLQGNEQFF TGCGCCAGCAGCCGCTCCTTACAGGGGAATGAGCAGTTCTTC
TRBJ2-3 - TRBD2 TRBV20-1 CSAPEVTSGRWGTDTQYF TGCAGTGCCCCTGAGGTTACTAGCGGGAGGTGGGGCACAGATACGCAGTATTTT
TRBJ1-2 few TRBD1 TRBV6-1 CASTKGTDNNYGYTF TGTGCCAGCACTAAAGGGACAGATAATAACTATGGCTACACCTTC
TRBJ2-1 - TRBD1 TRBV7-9 CASSDRAHEQFF TGTGCCAGCAGCGACAGGGCTCATGAGCAGTTCTTC
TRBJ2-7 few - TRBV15 CATSRVVRGLREQYF TGTGCCACCAGCAGAGTCGTACGGGGCCTCCGGGAGCAGTACTTC
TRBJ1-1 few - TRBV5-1 CASSLEVGGTEAFF TGCGCCAGCAGCTTGGAAGTAGGAGGCACTGAAGCTTTCTTT
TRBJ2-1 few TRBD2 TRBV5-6 CASGLLAGGNNEQFF TGTGCCAGCGGATTACTAGCGGGAGGGAACAATGAGCAGTTCTTC
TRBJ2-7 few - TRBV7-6 CASSLPMAGPTYEQYF TGTGCCAGCAGCTTACCAATGGCGGGTCCAACCTACGAGCAGTACTTC
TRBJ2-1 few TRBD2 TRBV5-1 CASSFGTSGIGNEQFF TGCGCCAGCAGCTTCGGGACTAGCGGGATAGGGAATGAGCAGTTCTTC
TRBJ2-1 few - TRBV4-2 CASSRGTSTPFYNEQFF TGTGCCAGCAGCCGAGGGACCTCTACGCCGTTCTACAATGAGCAGTTCTTC
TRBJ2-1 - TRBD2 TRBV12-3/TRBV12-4 CASSFASGRKNEQFF TGTGCCAGCAGTTTTGCTAGCGGGAGAAAGAATGAGCAGTTCTTC
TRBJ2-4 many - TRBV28 CASSPLGQNIQYF TGTGCCAGCAGTCCCCTGGGGCAGAACATTCAGTACTTC
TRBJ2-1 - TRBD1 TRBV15 CATSTDRGGNEQFF TGTGCCACCAGCACGGACAGGGGGGGCAATGAGCAGTTCTTC
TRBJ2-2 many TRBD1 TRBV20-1 CSARPGQDAGTGELFF TGCAGTGCTAGGCCGGGACAGGACGCGGGCACCGGGGAGCTGTTTTTT
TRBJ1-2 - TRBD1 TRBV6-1 CASRQGGRDGYTF TGTGCCAGCAGACAGGGGGGCCGGGATGGCTACACCTTC
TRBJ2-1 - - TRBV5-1 CASSRGPPVQWQFF TGCGCCAGCAGCCGGGGACCCCCCGTACAGTGGCAGTTCTTC
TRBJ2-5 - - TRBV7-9 CASSLATGAEGETQYF TGTGCCAGCAGCTTAGCCACGGGGGCGGAGGGAGAGACCCAGTACTTC
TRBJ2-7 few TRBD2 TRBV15 CATSRDWPSGGYEQYF TGTGCCACCAGCAGAGATTGGCCTAGCGGGGGGTACGAGCAGTACTTC
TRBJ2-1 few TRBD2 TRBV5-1 CASSMGLAPDEQFF TGCGCCAGCAGCATGGGACTAGCGCCAGATGAGCAGTTCTTC
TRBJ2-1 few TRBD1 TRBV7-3 CASSLSSGGQGEQFF TGTGCCAGCAGCTTAAGTTCGGGAGGACAGGGGGAGCAGTTCTTC
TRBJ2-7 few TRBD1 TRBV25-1 CASSAIGDSSYEQYF TGTGCCAGCAGTGCGATCGGGGACAGCTCCTACGAGCAGTACTTC
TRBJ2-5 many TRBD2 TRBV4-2 CASSQGLAEETQYF TGTGCCAGCAGCCAAGGACTAGCGGAAGAGACCCAGTACTTC
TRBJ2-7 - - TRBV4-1 CASSQALGNEQYF TGCGCCAGCAGCCAAGCCCTGGGGAACGAGCAGTACTTC
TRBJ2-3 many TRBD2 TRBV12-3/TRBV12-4 CASSWTSGSTDTQYF TGTGCCAGCAGTTGGACTAGCGGAAGCACAGATACGCAGTATTTT
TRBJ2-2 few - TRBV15 CATSRTMTVRTGELFF TGTGCCACCAGCAGGACGATGACAGTTCGCACCGGGGAGCTGTTTTTT